This TCR beta chain appears in the sequencing data of a study of beta chain features in type 1 diabetes (dated by TCRdb to the late 2010s). Concerning the study at large: Patients and healthy donors did not differ in mean age, gender distribution, total cell number or subset yield. A total of approximately 99,000,000 sorted cells were examined across all samples, and RNA yield correlated strongly with the number of cells per subset. In the study, recently diagnosed type 1 diabetes patients and matched healthy donors were compared on the TCRB repertoires of their sorted circulating CD4+ T cell subsets. Regulatory and stem cell-like memory subsets were obtained from only 8 patients and about eight healthy donors, while naive and central memory subsets were obtained from all 30 or so donors. What the work shows at the level of the full study, not this receptor alone: Because the HLA sub-analyses included only small numbers of individuals, any influence of HLA type on TCRB rearrangement was left unresolved. PCR may preferentially amplify shorter templates, but because patient and control samples were amplified and corrected together, any resulting skew would affect both groups equally. In all four CD4+ subsets, TCRB CDR3 length was moderately but significantly shorter in type 1 diabetes patients. Naive, central memory and regulatory TCRB repertoires appeared to be more alike among patients than among healthy donors. At VDJ recombination sites, type 1 diabetes patients had fewer insertions and more deleted nucleotides, which implies abnormalities in thymic rearrangement. Because cDNA was sequenced instead of genomic DNA, highly expressing activated cells could be over-represented, though the groups showed no difference in activation or CD3 levels.

Trimming removed 4 bases from V and 6 bases from J; the gene matches leave 9 bases unexplained. The CDR3 starts with the cysteine, ends with the phenylalanine, and has 14 residues. Only the CDR3 part of the read is kept: 42 bases, read in frame from the first base. From a lookup of the germline V gene, CDR1 and CDR2 are SQVTM and ANQGSEA. All of the isolated RNA was reverse transcribed with the High Capacity cDNA Reverse Transcription Kit, so expressed TCRB transcripts were sequenced. Deep immunoSEQ sequencing was applied to naive, central memory and regulatory T cell samples, giving an average of about 3.6 million total reads per sample. Sorted cells were lysed in RLT buffer, and RNA was extracted using DNase-treated RNeasy Micro or Mini kits according to cell number. To prevent cross-contamination, each cell subset was processed individually, whereas patient and healthy donor samples were processed jointly. The immunoSEQ multiplex PCR was used to amplify TCRB sequences from cDNA, generating 87-bp fragments that spanned the CDR3 region. Sequencing of the amplicons was performed on the Illumina HiSeq platform. The published analysis was carried out like this. Synthetic template baselines were used to correct PCR bias computationally, reads within Hamming distance 2 were collapsed together, and singletons that could not be merged were discarded. Reads were aligned against IMGT to assign V, D and J genes, CDR3 length and insertions or deletions at six rearrangement sites. Within each subset, clonotype counts were normalized to sorted cell number, after which true diversity and Gini coefficients were computed with the tcR R package. The overlap coefficient, calculated on TCRB nucleotide sequences, was used to measure repertoire sharing. Out-of-frame TCRB sequences from naive cells were analyzed to stand in for the pre-selection repertoire. The clones in this table, taken by TCRdb from immuneACCESS, are in-frame only. Not every clone is retained; where verified, under half of the shortfall comes from an unresolved V gene, and the cause of the rest is unknown. V and J calls and clone size are copied from that table; D and trimming were computed from the DNA. The sample table holds over 700,000 clones, of which roughly 15% were seen once. In total, the top ten clones hold 0.02% to 0.03% of the sample.

There are a few counts of this clone. There is no known antigen for this receptor. No much larger clone exists at a distance of one base, and base qualities are not known. A single peripheral blood draw of approximately 100 mL on average was collected from each donor into heparinised tubes. A BD FACSAria II was used to sort naive, central memory, regulatory and stem cell-like memory CD4+ T cells with a panel that included CD45RO, CCR7, CD25, CD127, CD95 and CD27. A purity above 95% was achieved for all sorted populations. PBMCs were isolated immediately by Lymphoprep density gradient centrifugation and stained directly without culture. To minimize batch effects, samples were stained and sorted in pairs, one healthy donor with one patient per experiment.

The TCR sequence derives from a young woman in good health. The V and J segments used are TRBV29-1 and TRBJ2-1; 7 bases in between match TRBD2. Specimen: naive CD4+ T cells from blood. According to the study, the label for this sample's cell subset or site signals: true naive CD4+ T cells. The encoded CDR3 is CSVGEGLVINEQFF. The DNA reads TGCAGCGTTGGGGAGGGGTTGGTAATCAATGAGCAGTTCTTC.